Sequencing of this T cell receptor beta chain was carried out in a study of blood T cell repertoires in COVID-19. Study information: Researchers got acute and convalescent COVID-19 samples from the United States, Italy and Spain. The analysed material was cDNA or gDNA that came from T cells, B-cell-depleted T cells, or PBMCs.

In the study's own analysis: Amplifying reference gene primers gave estimates of nucleated cell counts. TCRdb's table, derived via immunoSEQ multiplex PCR, lists solely in-frame clones and lacks some. V and J calls and clone size are given by that table; D and trimming were obtained from the DNA. The sample has some 700,000 clones; around 89% are singletons. The CDR3 has 15 residues. The germline gives CDR1 SGHRS, CDR2 YFSETQ. Unmatched junction bases numbered 13, after V lost 4 bases and J lost 7 bases. The specimen was peripheral blood. The J gene is TRBJ1-2, the V gene TRBV5-1; 7 bases fit TRBD1. This TCR was sampled from a woman between 18 and 30 years old with acute or convalescent COVID-19. CDR3 nucleotides: TGCGCCAGCAGCGGGACAGTCCCAAGAGGGGGTGGCTACACCTTC. As protein: CASSGTVPRGGGYTF.